One sample yielded the 13 T cell receptor beta chains listed below, sequenced in a study of cytomegalovirus exposure and HLA in healthy donors. Primers for the PCR totalled 60 Vbeta and 13 Jbeta. TCRdb's copy holds only in-frame clones and misses some; the assay was immunoSEQ multiplex PCR. Counted here are some 120,000 clones, 80% to 85% occurring once; the ten biggest clones make up less than 2.5%. Source material: PBMCs. Every receptor here comes from a woman aged 40 to 50 in good health and CMV-seronegative.

The CDR3 protein is CASSSPGTTEAFF. As DNA, the CDR3 is TGTGCCAGCAGTTCCCCGGGTACAACTGAAGCTTTCTTT. The rearrangement uses TRBV28 and TRBJ1-1; D is undetermined. This CDR3 has 13 residues. V shed 4 bases and J shed 5 bases, with 11 bases lying between them. The germline gives CDR1 MDHEN, CDR2 SYDVKM.

This rearrangement joins TRBV6-6 to TRBJ2-5, with TRBD1 identical over 9 bases. The DNA end lines up better with TRBJ2-7; the J call may be wrong. The V gene's germline CDR1 is MNHNY and CDR2 SVGAGI (reference sequence). The CDR3 runs 15 residues. CDR3 in DNA: TGTGCCAGCAGTTACAAGGGACAGGGTGTGGACGAGCAGTACTTC. Encoded protein: CASSYKGQGVDEQYF.

The chain uses TRBV5-1 and TRBJ2-1, with a weak D call TRBD2 (6 bases). The CDR3 runs to 16 residues. The germline CDR1 and CDR2 sequences are SGHRS and YFSETQ. V was pared by 3 bases and J by 7 bases, with 20 bases between. The DNA for the CDR3 is TGCGCCAGCAGCTCCACAACCGGAACTAGCAAGAATGAGCAGTTCTTC. It specifies CASSSTTGTSKNEQFF.

J is TRBJ1-5 and V is TRBV4-1; TRBD1 is a possible D gene (5 bases). The length of the CDR3 is 14 residues. V was trimmed by 0 bases and J by 4 bases, leaving 7 bases between them. The germline V gene encodes CDR1 MGHRA and CDR2 YSYEKL. CDR3 region: CASSQDRANQPQHF. In DNA, the CDR3 is TGCGCCAGCAGCCAAGACAGGGCGAATCAGCCCCAGCATTTT.

The genes are TRBV19 and TRBJ1-1; 9 bases align to TRBD1. The V and J ends lost 4 bases and 4 bases, in that order; junction bases with no gene match: 7. Germline CDR1 is LNHDA and CDR2 is SQIVND (reference sequence). The CDR3 has 15 residues. As DNA, the CDR3 is TGTGCCAGTAGTACCCACAGGGGGCAGAGCACTGAAGCTTTCTTT. Its translation is CASSTHRGQSTEAFF.

This rearrangement joins TRBV7-9 to TRBJ2-1, with 12 bases matching TRBD2. Germline lookup yields CDR1 SEHNR and CDR2 FQNEAQ (reference sequence). The CDR3 has 17 residues. The ends lost 4 bases at V and 9 bases at J; junction bases unmatched: 13. The CDR3 loop is CASSYVLAGGTRGEQFF. In DNA form, the CDR3 reads TGTGCCAGCAGCTACGTACTAGCGGGAGGAACCAGGGGTGAGCAGTTCTTC. The full variable domain, completed using reference TRBV7-9 and TRBJ2-1, is DTGVSQNPRHKITKRGQNVTFRCDPISEHNRLYWYRQTLGQGPEFLTYFQNEAQLEKSRLLSDRFSAERPKGSFSTLEIQRTEQGDSAMYLCASSYVLAGGTRGEQFFGPGTRLTVL.

This clone has more than one count but fewer than ten. This rearrangement joins TRBV5-1 to TRBJ1-1, with 7 positions matching TRBD1. The CDR3 has 16 residues. Germline CDR1 and CDR2: SGHRS and YFSETQ. V lost 4 bases to trimming and J lost 2 bases; unmatched junction nucleotides: 11. CDR3 protein: CASSPLDRDGNTEAFF. CDR3 bases: TGCGCCAGCAGCCCTCTCGACAGGGATGGAAACACTGAAGCTTTCTTT.

The chain recombines TRBV6-1 with TRBJ1-4, with D possibly being TRBD1 (5 bases). Germline V gene sequence: CDR1 MNHNS, CDR2 SASEGT. V lost 2 bases, J lost 0 bases, and 10 bases lay in between. The CDR3 is 16 amino acids. CDR3 residues: CASSESAGATNEKLFF. The CDR3 DNA is TGTGCCAGCAGTGAATCGGCGGGGGCAACTAATGAAAAACTGTTTTTT.

The gene calls are TRBV19 and TRBJ2-6, with 8 bases aligning to TRBD1. The trim removed 3 bases at V and 0 bases at J, leaving 7 bases unmatched. CDR3 length equals 18 residues. Germline V CDR1 and CDR2: LNHDA, SQIVND (reference sequence). The CDR3 sequence: CASSIGDRGGSGANVLTF. The CDR3, as DNA: TGTGCCAGTAGTATTGGAGACAGGGGTGGCTCTGGGGCCAACGTCCTGACTTTC.

The chain employs TRBV5-1 and TRBJ2-1, with 10 bases lining up with TRBD2. Germline lookup yields CDR1 SGHRS and CDR2 YFSETQ. The CDR3 totals 16 residues. J lost 2 bases, V lost 6 bases, and 8 bases had no gene match. The CDR3 DNA follows: TGCGCCAGCACCCGGACTAGCGGAATGACCTACAATGAGCAGTTCTTC. It encodes CASTRTSGMTYNEQFF.

The chain employs TRBV6-1 and TRBJ2-6, with a weak D call TRBD1 (5 bases). V lost 7 bases to trimming and J lost 2 bases, with 12 bases between them. This CDR3 is 15 amino acids long. In germline, CDR1 is MNHNS, CDR2 SASEGT. CDR3 loop: CASTVQGAGANVLTF. As DNA, the CDR3 is TGTGCCAGCACAGTTCAGGGCGCTGGGGCCAACGTCCTGACTTTC.

The genes are TRBV7-2 and TRBJ2-7, with 9 bases that match TRBD1. The length of the CDR3 is 19 residues. CDR1 SGHTA and CDR2 FQGNSA come from the germline V gene. Unmatched junction bases numbered 16, after V lost 3 bases and J lost 1 base. CDR3 coding DNA: TGTGCCAGCAGCTTTTCCCAAGGACAGGGGACCTCTTTTTCCTACGAGCAGTACTTC. As protein: CASSFSQGQGTSFSYEQYF.

The table lists this clone with a count of one. The chain employs TRBV29-1 and TRBJ2-3, with 10 bases lining up with TRBD2. The V and J ends lost 6 bases and 4 bases, in that order; junction bases with no gene match: 16. CDR1 is SQVTM, CDR2 ANQGSEA, per germline. The CDR3 spans 17 residues. CDR3 sequence: CSVVGLAERGSADTQYF. CDR3 nucleotides: TGCAGCGTCGTTGGACTAGCGGAGCGGGGTTCTGCAGATACGCAGTATTTT.